The T cell receptor (beta chain) under discussion was sequenced for a study of shared clonotypes between healthy human individuals. General study points: Estimated richness values were generally larger in naive subsets than in memory subsets.

Assay used: immunoSEQ multiplex PCR; TCRdb lists only in-frame clones, some missing. The table records around 990,000 clones, 60% to 80% of them present only once. As for this clone: Its target is not known.

Trimming cost V 3 bases and J 2 bases, with 13 bases left between them. The CDR3 loop spans 15 amino acids. Per the germline V gene, CDR1 is MDHEN and CDR2 is SYDVKM. V and J are TRBV28 and TRBJ1-2; possible D gene TRBD1, 5 bases. The sequence derives from a man aged 18 to 29 in good health. Some clones in this sample may be carry-over from other donors' samples. The source material was memory CD4+ T cells from PBMCs. Subset meaning: CD45RA-negative fraction. The CDR3 DNA is TGTGCCAGCAGTTTTTCCCGAGACAGCAACTATGGCTACACCTTC. Translation: CASSFSRDSNYGYTF.